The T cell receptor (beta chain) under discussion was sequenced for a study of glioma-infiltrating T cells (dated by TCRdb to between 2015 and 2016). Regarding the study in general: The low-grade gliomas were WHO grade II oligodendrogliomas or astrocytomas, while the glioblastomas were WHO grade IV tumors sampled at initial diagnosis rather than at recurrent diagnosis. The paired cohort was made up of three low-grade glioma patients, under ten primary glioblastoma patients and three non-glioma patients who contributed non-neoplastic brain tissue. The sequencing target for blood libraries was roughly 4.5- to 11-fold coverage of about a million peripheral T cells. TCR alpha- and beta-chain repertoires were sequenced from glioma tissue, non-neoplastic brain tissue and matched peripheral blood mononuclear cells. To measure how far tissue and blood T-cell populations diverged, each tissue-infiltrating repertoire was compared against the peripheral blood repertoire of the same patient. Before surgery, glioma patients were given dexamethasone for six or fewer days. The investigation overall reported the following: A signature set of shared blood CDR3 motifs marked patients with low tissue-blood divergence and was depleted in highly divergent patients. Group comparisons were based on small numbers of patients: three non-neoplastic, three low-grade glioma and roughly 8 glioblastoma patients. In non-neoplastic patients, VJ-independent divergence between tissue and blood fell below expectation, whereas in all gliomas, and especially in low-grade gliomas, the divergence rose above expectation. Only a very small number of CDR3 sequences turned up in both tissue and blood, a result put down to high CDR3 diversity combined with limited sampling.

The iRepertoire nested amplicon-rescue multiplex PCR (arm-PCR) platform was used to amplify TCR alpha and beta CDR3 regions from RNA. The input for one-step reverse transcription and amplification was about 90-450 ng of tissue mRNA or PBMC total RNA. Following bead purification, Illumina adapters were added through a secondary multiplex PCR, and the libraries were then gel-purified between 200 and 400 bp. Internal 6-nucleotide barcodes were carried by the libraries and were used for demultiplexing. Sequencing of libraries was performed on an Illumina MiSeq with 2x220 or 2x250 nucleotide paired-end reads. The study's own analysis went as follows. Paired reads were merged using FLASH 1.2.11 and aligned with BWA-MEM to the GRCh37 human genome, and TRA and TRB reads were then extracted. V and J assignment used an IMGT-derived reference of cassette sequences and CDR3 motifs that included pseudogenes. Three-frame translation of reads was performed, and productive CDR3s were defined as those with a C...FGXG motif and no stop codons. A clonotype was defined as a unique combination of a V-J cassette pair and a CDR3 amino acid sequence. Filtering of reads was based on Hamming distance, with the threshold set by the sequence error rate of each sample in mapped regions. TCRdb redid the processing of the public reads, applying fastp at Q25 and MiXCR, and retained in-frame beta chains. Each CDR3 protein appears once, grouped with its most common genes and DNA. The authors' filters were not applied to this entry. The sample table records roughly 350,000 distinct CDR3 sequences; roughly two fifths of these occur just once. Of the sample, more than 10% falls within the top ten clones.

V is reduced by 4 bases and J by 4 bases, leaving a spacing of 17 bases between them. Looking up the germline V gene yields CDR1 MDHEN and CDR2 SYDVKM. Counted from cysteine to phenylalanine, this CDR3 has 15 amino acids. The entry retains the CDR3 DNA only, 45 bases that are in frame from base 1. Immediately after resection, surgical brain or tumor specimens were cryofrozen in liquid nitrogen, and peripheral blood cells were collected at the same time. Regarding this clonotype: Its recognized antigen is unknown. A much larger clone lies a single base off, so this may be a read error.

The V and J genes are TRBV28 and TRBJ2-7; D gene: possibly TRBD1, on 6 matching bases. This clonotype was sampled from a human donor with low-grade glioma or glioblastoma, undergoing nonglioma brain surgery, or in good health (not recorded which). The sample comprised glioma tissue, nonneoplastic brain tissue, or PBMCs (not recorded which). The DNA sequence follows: TGTGCCAGCAGTTACTCCGGACAGTCGTGGTACGAGCAGTACTTC. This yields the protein CASSYSGQSWYEQYF.